Sequencing of this T cell receptor beta chain was carried out in a study of vaccination and CD4 T cells after COVID-19. CDR1 is MNHNS and CDR2 is SASEGT in the germline V gene. The V gene end was trimmed by 7 bases and the J gene end by 4 bases; junction bases not matched to a gene: 8. The CDR3 runs 14 residues. Time point in this sample: late sampling 161 to 241 days after vaccination in three convalescent patients. The treatment: approximately 10-day PBMC culture with coronavirus spike peptide pools or control peptides (ViraFEST assay). Days 3 and 7 saw half the medium swapped for fresh IL-2 medium. In the case of this clonotype: The target antigen is unknown.

Sequencing of cultured CD4+ T cell DNA used the Oncomine TCR Beta short-read assay. TCRdb used MiXCR to reprocess the PCR reads, holding one entry per CDR3 protein. The sample records roughly 18,000 distinct CDR3 sequences, about 51% being singletons. The chain uses TRBV6-1 and TRBJ2-7; the match to TRBD1 covers 9 bases. Sequenced here: CD4+ T cells from blood, cultured in vitro, sampled about 7 months after SARS-CoV-2 vaccination. The sequence came from a human donor who had recovered from COVID-19. CDR3 nucleotide sequence: TGTGCCAGCACCCCGGACAGGGGTGGGTACGAGCAGTACTTC. It is translated as CASTPDRGGYEQYF.